This T cell receptor (beta chain) appears in the sequencing data of a study of Ad26.COV2.S vaccination and SARS-CoV-2 variants. Treatment meaning: about 20 received Ad26.COV2.S at low or high dose, single or two shots; five or six received placebo; per-sample allocation not given. Sampling happened 63 days after the first vaccine or placebo injection. Some clones are missing from TCRdb's copy, which holds only in-frame ones; the method was immunoSEQ multiplex PCR. Of about 410,000 clones in the sample, 80% to 90% are singletons; the top ten hold about 3.6%. The CDR3 runs to 13 residues. Germline V lookup: CDR1 WSHSY, CDR2 SAAADI. Losses at the gene ends were 11 bases for V and 1 base for J; bases not matched to a gene: 4.

Sequenced here: peripheral blood, sampled in a trial of Ad26.COV2.S vaccine versus placebo. The chain employs TRBV10-2 and TRBJ2-2, with 7 nucleotides matching TRBD1. The receptor comes from a person between 18 and 65 years old who received the Ad26.COV2.S COVID-19 vaccine or a placebo. The CDR3 DNA reads as TGCGCCGGTAACAGGGGGAACACCGGGGAGCTGTTTTTT. Protein: CAGNRGNTGELFF.